These 25 T cell receptor beta chains were all obtained from the same sample, sequenced in a study of blood T cells in healthy people across ages. Through a sample-barcoded 5' primer and a J-beta primer mix, a second PCR was run for roughly 6 to 11 cycles. From the 5' RACE reads, TCRdb called clonotypes with MiXCR, one entry per CDR3 protein. The sample carries 1.5 million to 2 million distinct CDR3 sequences, just under 50% recorded once. The sequenced sample was blood. These receptors were collected from a woman between 40 and 55 years old in good health.

The rearrangement uses TRBV28 and TRBJ1-1; possibly TRBD1 for D (5 bases). Looked up from germline, CDR1 is MDHEN and CDR2 is SYDVKM. The CDR3 is 16 amino acids. The V and J ends lost 5 bases and 0 bases respectively, with 16 bases between them. CDR3 coding DNA: TGTGCCAGCAGTCTAGGGGACGGGCTCATGAACACTGAAGCTTTCTTT. This codes for CASSLGDGLMNTEAFF.

This clonotype has only a few counts. This chain joins TRBV20-1 and TRBJ2-1, with 12 nucleotides matching TRBD2. Losses at the gene ends were 1 base for V and 9 bases for J; bases not matched to a gene: 4. The germline gives CDR1 DFQATT, CDR2 SNEGSKA (reference sequence). The CDR3 runs to 14 residues. The CDR3 coding sequence is TGCAGTGCTAGAGTGCTAGCGGGGGGGTTTGAGCAGTTCTTC. This encodes CSARVLAGGFEQFF.

This chain uses TRBV3-1 with TRBJ2-3; the D gene could be TRBD1 or TRBD2 (5 bases each). V shed 1 base and J shed 1 base, with 15 bases lying between them. Germline V gene sequence: CDR1 LGHDT, CDR2 YNNKEL (reference sequence). The CDR3 covers 17 residues. Here the CDR3 reads CASSQGQGAGGTDTQYF. CDR3 nucleotide sequence: TGTGCCAGCAGCCAAGGACAAGGGGCGGGTGGCACAGATACGCAGTATTTT.

This chain joins TRBV28 and TRBJ2-4; 8 bases align to TRBD1. CDR3 length: 18 residues. The germline gives CDR1 MDHEN, CDR2 SYDVKM. The J segment lost 0 bases and the V segment lost 5 bases, leaving 12 bases of the junction unmatched. The CDR3: CASSTRDRTQLAKNIQYF. The CDR3 DNA reads as TGTGCCAGCAGTACCCGGGACAGGACCCAGTTAGCCAAAAACATTCAGTACTTC.

The chain uses TRBV6-5 and TRBJ2-1; possible D gene TRBD2, 5 bases. Germline CDR1 MNHEY, CDR2 SVGAGI. Between the trimmed V and J ends, which lost 4 bases and 6 bases, there was a span of 16 bases. This CDR3 is 15 amino acids long. In nucleotides, the CDR3 is TGTGCCAGCAGTTCACCGAGTGCGGGTACCAATGAGCAGTTCTTC. This gives the protein CASSSPSAGTNEQFF.

This clonotype was counted a few times. The chain links TRBV7-9 to TRBJ2-5; no clear D. V was clipped by 4 bases and J by 5 bases, with 8 bases between them. Germline V CDR1 and CDR2: SEHNR, FQNEAQ (reference sequence). The CDR3 contains 12 residues. CDR3 loop: CASSWVWETQYF. CDR3 DNA sequence: TGTGCCAGCAGCTGGGTCTGGGAGACCCAGTACTTC.

The rearrangement links TRBV7-2 to TRBJ2-3, with D possibly TRBD2 on 5 matching bases. Between the trimmed V and J ends, which lost 5 bases and 0 bases, there was a span of 12 bases. The length of the CDR3 is 15 residues. The germline CDR1 and CDR2 sequences are SGHTA and FQGNSA. The CDR3 DNA follows: TGTGCCAGCAGCGCCCAGCGGTCTAGCACAGATACGCAGTATTTT. Translation: CASSAQRSSTDTQYF. Full variable domain (rest looked up from reference TRBV7-2 and TRBJ2-3): GAGVSQSPSNKVTEKGKDVELRCDPISGHTALYWYRQSLGQGLEFLIYFQGNSAPDKSGLPSDRFSAERTGGSVSTLTIQRTQQEDSAVYLCASSAQRSSTDTQYFGPGTRLTVL.

This clonotype has more than one count but fewer than ten. The chain couples TRBV27 to TRBJ2-7; D perhaps matches TRBD2 (6 bases). The CDR3 has 15 amino acids. The V and J ends lost 7 bases and 6 bases respectively, with 22 bases between them. From germline, CDR1 is MNHEY and CDR2 SMNVEV (reference sequence). For the CDR3, the DNA is TGTGCCAGCATACCCCCGGGACTCCCTAATGGCGAGCAGTACTTC. Amino acids: CASIPPGLPNGEQYF.

The CDR3 sequence: CASSYPGQANEQYF. DNA for the CDR3: TGTGCCAGCAGTTACCCGGGACAGGCCAATGAGCAGTACTTC. The V gene is TRBV7-9, the J gene TRBJ2-5, with 8 nucleotides matching TRBD1. With 6 bases clipped from V and 11 bases from J, the junction kept 14 bases outside the gene matches. The CDR3 loop spans 14 amino acids. Germline-derived CDR1 and CDR2 are SEHNR and FQNEAQ (reference sequence).

This clonotype was counted a single time. The V and J genes are TRBV27 and TRBJ1-2; the match to TRBD1 covers 7 bases. V lost 10 bases and J lost 6; bases outside the gene matches: 11. The CDR3 is made up of 13 amino acids. CDR1 MNHEY and CDR2 SMNVEV come from the germline V gene (reference sequence). CDR3 sequence reads: CATMGQTFNGYTF. CDR3 DNA: TGTGCCACTATGGGACAGACTTTTAATGGCTACACCTTC.

The chain carries TRBV27 and TRBJ2-5; 9 positions match TRBD1. The trim removed 7 bases at V and 11 bases at J, leaving 11 bases unmatched. CDR3 length: 13 amino acids. Germline CDR1 reads MNHEY; CDR2 reads SMNVEV (reference sequence). The CDR3 protein is CASNIQGAGEQYF. The CDR3 DNA follows: TGTGCCAGCAATATACAGGGGGCCGGGGAGCAGTACTTC.

The V gene is TRBV28, the J gene TRBJ1-2; perhaps TRBD1 as D (5 bases). The CDR3 is 13 amino acids. Germline V gene sequence: CDR1 MDHEN, CDR2 SYDVKM. The V and J ends lost 4 bases and 11 bases respectively, with 17 bases between them. CDR3: CASSYGTPSKYTF. The CDR3 DNA is TGTGCCAGCAGTTACGGGACTCCCTCAAAATACACCTTC.

The V and J genes are TRBV3-1 and TRBJ2-7; possibly TRBD2 for D (6 bases). V gave up 0 bases and J gave up 3 bases, with 18 bases separating them. Germline CDR1 reads LGHDT; CDR2 reads YNNKEL (reference sequence). This CDR3 is 17 amino acids long. The CDR3 loop reads CASSQEGGLGRNYEQYF. The CDR3 bases are TGTGCCAGCAGCCAAGAAGGAGGGCTAGGTCGGAACTACGAGCAGTACTTC.

V and J are TRBV20-1 and TRBJ1-1; D remains ambiguous. Trimming removed 2 bases from V and 0 bases from J, with 7 bases in between. The CDR3 has 13 residues. In germline, CDR1 is DFQATT, CDR2 SNEGSKA (reference sequence). The CDR3 coding sequence is TGCAGTGCTAGACAGGATCTGAACACTGAAGCTTTCTTT. Translation gives CSARQDLNTEAFF.

The chain recombines TRBV10-3 with TRBJ2-7, with 7 positions matching TRBD1. The CDR3 totals 15 residues. V shed 2 bases, J shed 5 bases, and the junction held 9 bases outside the gene matches. CDR1 is ENHRY and CDR2 is SYGVKD in the germline V gene. CDR3 sequence reads: CAISEIGGGRNEQYF. The CDR3 bases are TGTGCCATCAGTGAGATAGGGGGCGGCCGCAACGAGCAGTACTTC.

The V call is TRBV6-1, the J call TRBJ2-1; D is possibly TRBD1 (5 bases). Trimming left V 4 bases short and J 5 bases short, with 15 bases between. Germline V gives CDR1 MNHNS, CDR2 SASEGT. The CDR3 has 15 amino acids. The CDR3 loop reads CASSAPDLRDNEQFF. Written as DNA, the CDR3 is TGTGCCAGCAGTGCTCCGGACCTCAGGGACAATGAGCAGTTCTTC.

The V call is TRBV7-2, the J call TRBJ2-6; possibly TRBD1 for D (6 bases). V lost 2 bases, J lost 2 bases, and 10 bases lay in between. Germline loops: CDR1 SGHTA, CDR2 FQGNSA. CDR3 length: 16 amino acids. This CDR3 reads CASSLTSGAGANVLTF. CDR3 nucleotide sequence: TGTGCCAGCAGCTTAACGTCAGGGGCTGGGGCCAACGTCCTGACTTTC.

This clonotype was observed a few times. The V call is TRBV6-6, the J call TRBJ1-2; TRBD1 aligns across 9 bases. The CDR3 runs to 13 residues. V lost 3 bases and J lost 8; bases outside the gene matches: 4. CDR1 is MNHNY, CDR2 SVGAGI, per germline (reference sequence). The DNA of the CDR3 is TGTGCCAGCAGTTATAGACAGGGGGGAGGCTACACCTTC. It translates to CASSYRQGGGYTF.

The sample holds a few counts of this clonotype. V gene TRBV12-3 or TRBV12-4 combines with J gene TRBJ1-5; 9 bases agree with TRBD1. This CDR3 comprises 14 residues. Germline trimming cut 5 bases from V and 4 bases from J; bases unmatched to any gene: 3. In nucleotides, the CDR3 is TGTGCCAGCAGTGGGGGACAGGGAAATCAGCCCCAGCATTTT. This translates into CASSGGQGNQPQHF.

This clonotype has only a few counts. The chain combines TRBV6-5 with TRBJ2-3; D call uncertain. Germline CDR1 reads MNHEY; CDR2 reads SVGAGI. The CDR3 contains 14 residues. The V end lost 9 bases, the J end lost 0 bases, and 13 bases lay between the germline ends. CDR3 residues: CARRNSVSTDTQYF. CDR3 in DNA: TGTGCCAGGAGAAATAGTGTTAGCACAGATACGCAGTATTTT.

J is TRBJ2-5 and V is TRBV18; 7 bases align to TRBD1. Losses at the gene ends were 0 bases for V and 3 bases for J; bases not matched to a gene: 4. CDR1 and CDR2 (germline): KGHSH, LQKENI. The CDR3 loop spans 15 amino acids. The CDR3 spells CASSPPGQVKETQYF. In nucleotides, the CDR3 is TGTGCCAGCTCACCACCCGGACAGGTTAAAGAGACCCAGTACTTC.

The rearrangement links TRBV4-2 to TRBJ2-1, with D unclear. The CDR3 is 18 amino acids. Between the trimmed V and J ends, which lost 0 bases and 9 bases, there was a span of 24 bases. Germline values: CDR1 LGHNA, CDR2 YNFKEQ. CDR3 DNA sequence: TGTGCCAGCAGCCAAGAGGTATTAGTAGGAGACTCATCGTTTGAGCAGTTCTTC. This translates into CASSQEVLVGDSSFEQFF.

The CDR3 loop reads CASSRPPPETQYF. In DNA form, the CDR3 reads TGTGCCAGCAGCCGGCCTCCCCCAGAGACCCAGTACTTC. V and J are TRBV7-2 and TRBJ2-5, with unresolved D. The germline V gene encodes CDR1 SGHTA and CDR2 FQGNSA. V gave up 5 bases and J gave up 4 bases, with 11 bases separating them. This CDR3 has 13 residues. The full variable domain, with the rest looked up from reference TRBV7-2 and TRBJ2-5, is GAGVSQSPSNKVTEKGKDVELRCDPISGHTALYWYRQSLGQGLEFLIYFQGNSAPDKSGLPSDRFSAERTGGSVSTLTIQRTQQEDSAVYLCASSRPPPETQYFGPGTRLLVL.

This clonotype was seen only a few times. The chain employs TRBV7-9 and TRBJ2-5; 8 bases are shared with TRBD2. In germline, CDR1 is SEHNR, CDR2 FQNEAQ (reference sequence). The V gene end was trimmed by 5 bases and the J gene end by 2 bases; junction bases not matched to a gene: 10. This CDR3 has 16 residues. CDR3 sequence (DNA): TGTGCCAGCAGCCCCGGGAGTAGCGGGAATCAAGAGACCCAGTACTTC. It encodes CASSPGSSGNQETQYF.

This clonotype was observed a few times. V gene TRBV20-1 combines with J gene TRBJ2-4; TRBD1 matches at 7 bases. The DNA end is more similar to TRBJ2-7, so the J call may be wrong. Germline-derived CDR1 and CDR2 are DFQATT and SNEGSKA (reference sequence). This CDR3 comprises 12 residues. Here the CDR3 reads CSALRGPDEQYF. The CDR3 nucleotides read TGCAGTGCACTTAGGGGGCCCGACGAGCAGTACTTC.